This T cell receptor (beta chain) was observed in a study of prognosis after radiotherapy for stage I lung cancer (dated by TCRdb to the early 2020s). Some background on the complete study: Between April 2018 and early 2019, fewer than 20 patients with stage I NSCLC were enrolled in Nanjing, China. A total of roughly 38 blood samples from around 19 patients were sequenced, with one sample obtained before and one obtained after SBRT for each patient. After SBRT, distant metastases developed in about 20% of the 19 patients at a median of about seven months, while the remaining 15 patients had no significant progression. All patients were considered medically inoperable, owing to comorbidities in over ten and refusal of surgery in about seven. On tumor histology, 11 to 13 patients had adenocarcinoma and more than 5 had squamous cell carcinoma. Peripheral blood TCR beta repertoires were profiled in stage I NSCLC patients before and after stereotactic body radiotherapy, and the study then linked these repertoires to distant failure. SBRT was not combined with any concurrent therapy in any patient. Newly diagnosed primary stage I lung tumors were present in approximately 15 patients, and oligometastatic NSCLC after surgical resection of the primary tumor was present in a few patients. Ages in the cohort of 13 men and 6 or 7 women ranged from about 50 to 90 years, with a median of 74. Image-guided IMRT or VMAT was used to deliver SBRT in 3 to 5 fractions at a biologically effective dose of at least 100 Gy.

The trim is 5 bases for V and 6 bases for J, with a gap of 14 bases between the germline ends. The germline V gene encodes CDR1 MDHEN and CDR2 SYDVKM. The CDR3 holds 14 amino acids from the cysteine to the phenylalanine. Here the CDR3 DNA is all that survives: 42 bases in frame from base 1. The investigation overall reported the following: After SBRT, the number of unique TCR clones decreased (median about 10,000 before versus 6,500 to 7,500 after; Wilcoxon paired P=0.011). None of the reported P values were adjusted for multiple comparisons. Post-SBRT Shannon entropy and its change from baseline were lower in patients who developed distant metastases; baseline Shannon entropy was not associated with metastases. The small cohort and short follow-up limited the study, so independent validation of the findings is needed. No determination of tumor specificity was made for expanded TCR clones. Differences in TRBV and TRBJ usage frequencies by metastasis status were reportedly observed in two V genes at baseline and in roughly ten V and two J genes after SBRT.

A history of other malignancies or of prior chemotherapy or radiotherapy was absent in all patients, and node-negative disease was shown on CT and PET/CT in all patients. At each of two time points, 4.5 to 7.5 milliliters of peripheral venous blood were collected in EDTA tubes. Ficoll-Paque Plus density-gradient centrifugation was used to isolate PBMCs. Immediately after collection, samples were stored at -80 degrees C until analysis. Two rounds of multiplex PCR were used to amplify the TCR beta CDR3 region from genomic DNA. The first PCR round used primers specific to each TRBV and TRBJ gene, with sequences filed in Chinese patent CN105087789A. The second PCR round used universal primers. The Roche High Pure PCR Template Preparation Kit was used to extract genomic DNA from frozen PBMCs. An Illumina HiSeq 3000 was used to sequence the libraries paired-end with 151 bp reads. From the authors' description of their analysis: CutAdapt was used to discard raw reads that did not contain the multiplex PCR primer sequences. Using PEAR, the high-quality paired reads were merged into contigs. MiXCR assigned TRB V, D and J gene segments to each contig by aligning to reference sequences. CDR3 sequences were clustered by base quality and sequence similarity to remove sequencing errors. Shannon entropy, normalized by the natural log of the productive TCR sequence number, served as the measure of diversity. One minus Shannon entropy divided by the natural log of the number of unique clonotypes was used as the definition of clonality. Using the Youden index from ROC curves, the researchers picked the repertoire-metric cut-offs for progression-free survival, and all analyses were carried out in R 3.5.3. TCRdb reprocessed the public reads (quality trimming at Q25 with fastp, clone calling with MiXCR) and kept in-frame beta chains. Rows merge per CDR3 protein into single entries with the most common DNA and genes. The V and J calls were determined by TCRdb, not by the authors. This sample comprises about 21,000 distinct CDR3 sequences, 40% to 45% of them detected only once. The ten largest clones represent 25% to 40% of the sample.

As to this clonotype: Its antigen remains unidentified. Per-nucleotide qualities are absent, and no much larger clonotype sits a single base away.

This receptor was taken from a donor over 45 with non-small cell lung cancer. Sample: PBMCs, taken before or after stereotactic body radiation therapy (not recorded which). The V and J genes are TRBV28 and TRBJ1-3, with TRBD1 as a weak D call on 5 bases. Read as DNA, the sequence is TGTGCCAGCAGTCCACAGGTTACCGTAAACACCATATATTTT. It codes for CASSPQVTVNTIYF.